This TCR beta chain originates from a study of technical replicates of blood from a handful of donors. Deletions cut 1 base from V and 8 bases from J, with 14 bases between. Per germline, CDR1 SGHTA and CDR2 FQGNSA. This CDR3 has 14 amino acids. Some clones are missing from TCRdb's copy, which holds only in-frame ones; the method was immunoSEQ multiplex PCR. Of 91,000 or so clones in the sample, approximately 95% were seen once. The chain uses TRBV7-2 and TRBJ1-2; D might be TRBD1 (5 bases). This clonotype was sampled from a human donor in good health. Sequenced sample: T cells isolated from PBMCs. The CDR3 is CASSLVGQGRGYTF. The CDR3 DNA reads TGTGCCAGCAGCTTAGTAGGCCAGGGCCGCGGCTACACCTTC.